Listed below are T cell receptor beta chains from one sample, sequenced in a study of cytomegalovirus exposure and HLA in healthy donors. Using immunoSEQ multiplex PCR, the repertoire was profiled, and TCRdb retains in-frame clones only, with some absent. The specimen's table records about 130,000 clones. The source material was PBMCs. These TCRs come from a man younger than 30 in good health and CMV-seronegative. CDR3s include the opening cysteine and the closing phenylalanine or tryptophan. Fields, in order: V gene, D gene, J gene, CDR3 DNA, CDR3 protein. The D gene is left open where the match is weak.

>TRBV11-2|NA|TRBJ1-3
TGTGCCAGCAGCGGAGACAGGACGAGCTCTGGAAACACCATATATTTT
CASSGDRTSSGNTIYF
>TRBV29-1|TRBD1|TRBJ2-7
TGCAGCGCCACACGACAGGGTACTAAGGAGCAGTACTTC
CSATRQGTKEQYF
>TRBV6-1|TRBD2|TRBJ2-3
TGTGCCAGCAGTGAATTTGCGGGAGGGCCTGGAGATACGCAGTATTTT
CASSEFAGGPGDTQYF
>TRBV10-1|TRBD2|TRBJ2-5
TGCGCCAGCAGCCCCTGGAAGGCGGGAGAAGAGACCCAGTACTTC
CASSPWKAGEETQYF
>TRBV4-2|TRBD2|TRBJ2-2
TGTGCCAGCAGCCAAGACCGGAGGCGGGGGGCCTTCACCGGGGAGCTGTTTTTT
CASSQDRRRGAFTGELFF
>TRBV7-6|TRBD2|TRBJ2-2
TGTGCCAGCAGCTCTGGTATAGGGGCTAGCGGGGATGACACCGGGGAGCTGTTTTTT
CASSSGIGASGDDTGELFF
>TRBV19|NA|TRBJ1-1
TGTGCCAGTAGTATAGGGGGGCAGAGCACTGAAGCTTTCTTT
CASSIGGQSTEAFF
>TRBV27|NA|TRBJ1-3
TGTGCCAGCAGACCAGGGTCGCTTAACACCATATATTTT
CASRPGSLNTIYF
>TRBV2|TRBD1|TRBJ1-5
TGTGCCAGCAGCGCCCTCCTGGGACAGGGGCAGTTTCAGCCCCAGCATTTT
CASSALLGQGQFQPQHF
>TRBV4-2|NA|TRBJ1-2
TGTGCCAGCAGCCAGGGACTCATCAAGGACTATGGCTACACCTTC
CASSQGLIKDYGYTF
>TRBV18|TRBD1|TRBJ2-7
TGTGCCAGCTCTTCCGACAGGGGCCCCAACTACGAGCAGTACTTC
CASSSDRGPNYEQYF